This T cell receptor beta chain was sequenced for a study of technical replicates of blood from several donors. The V gene's germline CDR1 is LGHNA and CDR2 YNFKEQ. The CDR3 length is 16 residues. V dropped 0 bases and J dropped 4 bases, with 15 bases sitting between them. Repertoires were generated with immunoSEQ multiplex PCR, while TCRdb's copy carries only in-frame clones and drops some. In the table there are about 60,000 clones, more than 85% of which are singletons. This TCR came from a human donor in good health. Some clones in this sample may be carry-over from other donors' samples. Material for sequencing was PBMCs. The V and J genes are TRBV4-2 and TRBJ1-1; D perhaps matches TRBD1 (6 bases). The CDR3: CASSQDLARGATEAFF. For the CDR3, the DNA is TGTGCCAGCAGCCAAGATCTGGCCAGGGGAGCCACTGAAGCTTTCTTT.